This T cell receptor (beta chain) was documented in a study of T cell changes during pregnancy in multiple sclerosis. Assay used: immunoSEQ multiplex PCR; TCRdb lists only in-frame clones, some missing. The profile shows roughly 29,000 clones, 70% to 90% of them singletons. V dropped 6 bases and J dropped 2; count of bases not matched to a gene: 6. Germline CDR1 is SNHLY and CDR2 is FYNNEI. The CDR3 has 15 amino acids. The source material was CD8+ T cells from peripheral blood mononuclear cells, sampled before pregnancy. The receptor comes from a female donor with multiple sclerosis, enrolled in a pregnancy study. The rearrangement joins TRBV2 to TRBJ2-3; TRBD2 aligns across 9 bases. Here the CDR3 reads CASSPLAGNTDTQYF. The CDR3 bases are TGTGCCAGCAGCCCTCTAGCGGGGAACACAGATACGCAGTATTTT.